This T cell receptor beta chain is drawn from a study of cytomegalovirus exposure and HLA in healthy donors. PCR employed 60 Vbeta and 13 Jbeta primers. TCRdb keeps only in-frame clones here, not all; method: immunoSEQ multiplex PCR. The data show 100,000 to 150,000 clones, with about 73% seen just once and about 4% held by the top ten. For this clone: The antigen remains undetermined.

Samples came from healthy bone marrow donors. Donors had nominal health at sampling but likely had unrecorded immune exposures. Study-level findings and limits: Among the most significant clusters, several appeared linked to common viral pathogens in a later analysis.

Trimming removed 7 bases at V and 7 bases at J, with 17 bases between. The CDR3 has 14 residues. Germline CDR1 and CDR2: LNHDA and SQIVND (reference sequence). Sequenced input: PBMCs. The chain carries TRBV19 and TRBJ1-5; no definite D call. The TCR originated in a woman in her forties or fifties in good health and CMV-seropositive. The DNA for the CDR3 is TGTGCCAGTATGGAGCCGGGGAGGAGGCAGCCCCAGCATTTT. It yields the protein CASMEPGRRQPQHF.